This TCR beta chain was captured by sequencing in a study of T cell responses to AZD1222 COVID-19 vaccine. Study-level background: Pooled samples include second doses given at about 4 or 12 weeks.

In the case of this clone: As yet, its antigen is unknown.

Using immunoSEQ multiplex PCR, the repertoire was profiled, and TCRdb retains in-frame clones only, with some absent. Among 73,000 or so clones listed, 80% to 90% were seen once. Looked up from germline, CDR1 is SGHTA and CDR2 is FQGNSA. Deletions cut 2 bases from V and 1 base from J, with 5 bases between. The CDR3 totals 14 residues. Study-wide results and limits: The repertoires were collected only after the peak T cell response. Reportedly, nearly half of unique spike TCRs recognized epitopes outside B.1.351/B.1.1.7 mutations. Only a handful of AZD1222 recipients were seropositive at baseline.

The clonotype was recovered from an adult in good health. The input for sequencing was peripheral blood, taken on day 0 of AZD1222 vaccination. This chain joins TRBV7-2 and TRBJ2-2; D uncertain. CDR3 sequence reads: CASSLWGNTGELFF. The CDR3 DNA reads TGTGCCAGCAGCTTATGGGGGAACACCGGGGAGCTGTTTTTT.